This T cell receptor (beta chain) originates from a study of CD8+ T cells in alopecia areata. General study findings and limits: It was lesional scalp, especially alopecia totalis/universalis, that showed higher clonality than normal scalp. Patients shared TCRs less clearly than mice did, possibly for HLA-related reasons.

Sequencing used cDNA as its template, made by extracting RNA and reverse transcribing it. Produced via immunoSEQ multiplex PCR; TCRdb's table is partial and in-frame only. The sample has roughly 110,000 clones, none seen only once; the top ten hold less than 20%. V shed 0 bases and J shed 0 bases, with 6 bases lying between them. The CDR3 extends over 15 amino acids. Germline-derived CDR1 and CDR2 are MNHDT and YYDKIL. As to this clone: Its specificity is unknown. Germline and genes here are mouse. From the germline J gene comes the end of the CDR3, since the read stops 4 residues before it. Other nucleotide sequences from this sample produce the same CDR3.

The clonotype was recovered from a C3H/HeJ mouse with alopecia areata. The strain bears MHC haplotype H2-k. Material: lesional skin. This rearrangement joins TRBV17 to TRBJ2-1, with a tentative D call TRBD2 (5 bases). The CDR3 is CASSRDWGNYAEQFF. Partial CDR3 DNA: TGTGCTAGCAGTAGAGATTGGGGTAACTATGCT.